The clone carrying this T cell receptor beta chain was detected a few times. This entry comes from a study of T cells in Graves' hyperthyroidism and ophthalmopathy. With 7 bases clipped from V and 6 bases from J, the junction kept 8 bases outside the gene matches. CDR1 MNHEY and CDR2 SMNVEV come from the germline V gene (reference sequence). This CDR3 comprises 13 residues. What was amplified from RNA transcripts were TCR beta CDR3 regions. HTBI primers were used for first-round RT-PCR of the TCR CDR3. TCRdb independently ran MiXCR on the multiplex PCR reads; one entry per CDR3 protein. The sample yields 600,000 or so distinct CDR3 sequences, about 14% seen once.

This clonotype was sampled from a woman in her forties or fifties with Graves' ophthalmopathy. The sequenced sample consisted of blood. The rearrangement joins TRBV27 to TRBJ1-2; TRBD1 matches at 7 bases. CDR3 in amino acids: CASKDRERDGYTF. The DNA for the CDR3 is TGTGCCAGCAAAGACAGGGAAAGGGATGGCTACACCTTC.